A single sample is the source of the 14 T cell receptor beta chains below, sequenced in a study of naive and memory T cell subsets. The beta constant-region primer was an equimolar mix of two oligonucleotides covering TRBC1 and TRBC2. Nested alpha and beta constant-region primers with the SP2 primer drove four PCR rounds on ligated cDNA. MiXCR, run by TCRdb on the UMI-ligation and nested PCR reads, gives a single entry per CDR3 protein. The sample holds about 120,000 distinct CDR3 sequences, about 36% seen once. What was sequenced was central memory CD4+ T cells from blood. The source of these receptors is a human donor in good health.

The table lists this clonotype with many counts. The chain uses TRBV5-4 and TRBJ2-2; perhaps D is TRBD1 or TRBD2 (5 bases each). Germline values: CDR1 SGHNT, CDR2 YYREEE (reference sequence). The CDR3 runs 14 residues. V was shortened by 2 bases and J by 5 bases, with 10 bases between the two germline ends. The CDR3 reads CASSFPGPTGELFF. The CDR3 coding sequence is TGTGCCAGCAGCTTCCCGGGACCAACCGGGGAGCTGTTTTTT.

This clonotype was counted a few times. CDR3 protein: CASSPETGADTQYF. In DNA, the CDR3 is TGTGCCAGCAGCCCGGAAACAGGGGCAGATACGCAGTATTTT. This rearrangement joins TRBV5-4 to TRBJ2-3, with TRBD1 matching 7 bases. CDR3 size: 14 residues. V gave up 4 bases and J gave up 4 bases; unmatched junction bases: 6. Germline V lookup: CDR1 SGHNT, CDR2 YYREEE (reference sequence). Full variable domain (remainder filled in from reference TRBV5-4 and TRBJ2-3): ETGVTQSPTHLIKTRGQQVTLRCSSQSGHNTVSWYQQALGQGPQFIFQYYREEENGRGNFPPRFSGLQFPNYSSELNVNALELDDSALYLCASSPETGADTQYFGPGTRLTVL.

This clonotype was counted a few times. The chain is built from TRBV29-1 and TRBJ1-6; D unclear. Deletions cut 6 bases from V and 0 bases from J, with 6 bases between. Germline V gives CDR1 SQVTM, CDR2 ANQGSEA. The CDR3 runs 13 residues. CDR3 nucleotides: TGCAGCGTCAGGAGCTCCTATAATTCACCCCTCCACTTT. It codes for CSVRSSYNSPLHF.

This clonotype came up a few times. The chain links TRBV3-1 to TRBJ2-6; no clear D. V shed 4 bases and J shed 0 bases, with 4 bases lying between them. This CDR3 comprises 14 residues. Per the germline V gene, CDR1 is LGHDT and CDR2 is YNNKEL (reference sequence). CDR3 sequence: CASSRTSGANVLTF. For the CDR3, the DNA is TGTGCCAGCAGCCGAACCTCTGGGGCCAACGTCCTGACTTTC. Based on the CDR3 plus reference TRBV3-1 and TRBJ2-6, the full variable domain is DTAVSQTPKYLVTQMGNDKSIKCEQNLGHDTMYWYKQDSKKFLKIMFSYNNKELIINETVPNRFSPKSPDKAHLNLHINSLELGDSAVYFCASSRTSGANVLTFGAGSRLTVL.

The rearrangement links TRBV12-3 or TRBV12-4 to TRBJ1-6, with 7 bases identical to TRBD1. The V segment lost 7 bases and the J segment 9 bases; nucleotides outside the gene matches: 12. The CDR3 has 15 residues. The CDR3 reads CASNPRGTVGSPLHF. CDR3 in DNA: TGTGCCAGCAATCCGAGGGGGACAGTCGGTTCACCCCTCCACTTT.

The V and J genes are TRBV10-3 and TRBJ2-1; 10 nucleotides agree with TRBD2. This CDR3 spans 17 amino acids. With V trimmed by 0 bases and J by 8 bases, 10 bases remained unmatched. Germline V gene lookup returns CDR1 ENHRY and CDR2 SYGVKD. The CDR3 loop is CAISESGLAGVGHEQFF. CDR3 nucleotide sequence: TGTGCCATCAGTGAGTCGGGCCTAGCGGGAGTTGGGCATGAGCAGTTCTTC.

This clonotype appeared a few times. The chain links TRBV6-2 or TRBV6-3 to TRBJ2-1; no firm D call. From germline, CDR1 is MNHEY and CDR2 SVGEGT. V lost 5 bases to trimming and J lost 0 bases, with 8 bases between them. The length of the CDR3 is 14 residues. Here the CDR3 DNA reads TGTGCCAGCAGTGTGGGTGCCTCCTACAATGAGCAGTTCTTC. Amino acids: CASSVGASYNEQFF.

CDR3 DNA: TGTGCCAGCGGGACAGGAGTACAAGAGACCCAGTACTTC. This encodes CASGTGVQETQYF. V gene TRBV2 combines with J gene TRBJ2-5, with 8 bases matching TRBD1. V was pared by 8 bases and J by 2 bases, with 4 bases of the junction left unmatched. Germline CDR1 is SNHLY and CDR2 is FYNNEI. The CDR3 sequence is 13 residues long. Combining the CDR3 with reference TRBV2 and TRBJ2-5 gives the whole variable domain EPEVTQTPSHQVTQMGQEVILRCVPISNHLYFYWYRQILGQKVEFLVSFYNNEISEKSEIFDDQFSVERPDGSNFTLKIRSTKLEDSAMYFCASGTGVQETQYFGPGTRLLVL.

V gene TRBV27 combines with J gene TRBJ2-7, with D uncertain. Between the trimmed V and J ends, which lost 0 bases and 0 bases, there was a span of 6 bases. Per germline, CDR1 MNHEY and CDR2 SMNVEV (reference sequence). CDR3 size: 14 residues. The CDR3 here is CASSLSPSSYEQYF. DNA of the CDR3: TGTGCCAGCAGTTTATCCCCGAGCTCCTACGAGCAGTACTTC.

This clonotype was seen more than once but under ten times. The V and J genes are TRBV7-9 and TRBJ1-2; a weak D match, TRBD1 (5 bases). Deletions cut 3 bases from V and 4 bases from J, with 6 bases between. The CDR3 extends over 12 amino acids. CDR1 is SEHNR and CDR2 is FQNEAQ in the germline V gene (reference sequence). The CDR3 bases are TGTGCCAGCAGCTTGGGGGGCTATGGCTACACCTTC. It encodes CASSLGGYGYTF.

This chain uses TRBV12-5 with TRBJ2-1; 11 bases are a match to TRBD2. Germline V gene data show CDR1 as LGHNT and CDR2 as FRNRAP. Trimming removed 1 base from V and 8 bases from J; junction bases left unmatched: 10. The CDR3 has 17 amino acids. The CDR3 DNA reads as TGTGCTAGTGGTTTGGGGGTAAGACTAGCGGGAAGGGATGAGCAGTTCTTC. This codes for CASGLGVRLAGRDEQFF.

The chain recombines TRBV7-2 with TRBJ1-6; 9 positions agree with TRBD1. V shed 4 bases and J 16 bases; nucleotides not matched to a gene: 5. The CDR3 spans 12 residues. CDR1 and CDR2 from the germline V gene are SGHTA and FQGNSA. CDR3 DNA sequence: TGTGCCAGCAGCTGGGTGGGACAGGGTCTCCACTTT. This sequence encodes CASSWVGQGLHF. The complete variable domain, with remaining parts taken from reference TRBV7-2 and TRBJ1-6, reads GAGVSQSPSNKVTEKGKDVELRCDPISGHTALYWYRQSLGQGLEFLIYFQGNSAPDKSGLPSDRFSAERTGGSVSTLTIQRTQQEDSAVYLCASSWVGQGLHFGNGTRLTVT.

This clonotype occurred a few times. This rearrangement joins TRBV2 to TRBJ1-5, with D perhaps matching TRBD1 (6 bases). CDR1 is SNHLY, CDR2 FYNNEI, per germline. This CDR3 has 16 amino acids. V lost 6 bases to trimming and J lost 0 bases, with 15 bases between them. CDR3 in amino acids: CASSSGQIYSNQPQHF. CDR3 sequence (DNA): TGTGCCAGCAGCTCCGGACAGATCTATAGCAATCAGCCCCAGCATTTT. Filled out from reference TRBV2 and TRBJ1-5, the complete variable domain reads EPEVTQTPSHQVTQMGQEVILRCVPISNHLYFYWYRQILGQKVEFLVSFYNNEISEKSEIFDDQFSVERPDGSNFTLKIRSTKLEDSAMYFCASSSGQIYSNQPQHFGDGTRLSIL.

This clonotype was seen ten or more times. V gene TRBV27 combines with J gene TRBJ2-2; D gene ambiguous. This CDR3 comprises 12 residues. Between the trimmed V and J ends, which lost 6 bases and 0 bases, there was a span of 2 bases. The germline gives CDR1 MNHEY, CDR2 SMNVEV (reference sequence). CDR3 sequence reads: CASRPNTGELFF. The CDR3 bases are TGTGCCAGCAGACCGAACACCGGGGAGCTGTTTTTT.